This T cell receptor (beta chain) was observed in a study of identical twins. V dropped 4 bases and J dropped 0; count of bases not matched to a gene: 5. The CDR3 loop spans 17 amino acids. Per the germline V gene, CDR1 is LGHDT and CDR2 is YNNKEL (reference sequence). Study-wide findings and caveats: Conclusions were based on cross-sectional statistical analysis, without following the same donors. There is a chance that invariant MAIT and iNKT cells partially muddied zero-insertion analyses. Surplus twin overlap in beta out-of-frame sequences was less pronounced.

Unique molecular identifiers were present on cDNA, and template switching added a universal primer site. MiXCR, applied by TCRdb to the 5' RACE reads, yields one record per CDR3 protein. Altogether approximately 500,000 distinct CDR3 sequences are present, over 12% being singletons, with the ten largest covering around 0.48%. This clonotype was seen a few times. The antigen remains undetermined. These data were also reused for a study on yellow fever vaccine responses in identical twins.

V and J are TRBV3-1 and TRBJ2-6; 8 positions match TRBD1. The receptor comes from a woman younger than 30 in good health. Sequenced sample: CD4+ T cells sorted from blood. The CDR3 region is CASSLGTGSSGANVLTF. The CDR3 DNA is TGTGCCAGCAGCCTGGGGACAGGTTCCTCTGGGGCCAACGTCCTGACTTTC.